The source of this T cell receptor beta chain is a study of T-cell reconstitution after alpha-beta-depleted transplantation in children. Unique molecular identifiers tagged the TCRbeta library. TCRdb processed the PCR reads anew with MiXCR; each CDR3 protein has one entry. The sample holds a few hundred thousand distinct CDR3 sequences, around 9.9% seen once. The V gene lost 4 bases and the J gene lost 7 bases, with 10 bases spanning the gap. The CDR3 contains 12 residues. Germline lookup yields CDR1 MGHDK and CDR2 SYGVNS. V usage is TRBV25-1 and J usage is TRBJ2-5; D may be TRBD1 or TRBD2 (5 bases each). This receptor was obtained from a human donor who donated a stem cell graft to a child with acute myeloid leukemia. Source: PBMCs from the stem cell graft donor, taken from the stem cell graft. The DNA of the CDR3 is TGTGCCAGCAGTGTTTTGGGGGTGACCCAGTACTTC. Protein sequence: CASSVLGVTQYF.